Following are 14 T cell receptor beta chains from one sample sequenced in a study of long-term antiretroviral therapy in people with HIV. Version v3.0 of the immunoSEQ assay was performed at survey level. Assay used: immunoSEQ multiplex PCR; TCRdb lists only in-frame clones, some missing. The repertoire holds under 20,000 clones, with under 80% as singletons. The sequencing here drew on unsorted PBMCs, taken approximately 2.1 years before starting antiretroviral therapy. All receptors come from a man between 25 and 39 years old with HIV.

The V gene is TRBV7-9, the J gene TRBJ1-1; no clear D. The V and J ends lost 2 bases and 6 bases respectively, with 10 bases between them. The CDR3 length is 13 residues. CDR1 is SEHNR and CDR2 is FQNEAQ in the germline V gene (reference sequence). CDR3 region: CASSLREAAEAFF. The DNA of the CDR3 is TGTGCCAGCAGCTTAAGGGAGGCAGCTGAAGCTTTCTTT.

This clone appeared a few times. The chain carries TRBV28 and TRBJ1-4; D not certain. Trimming took off 4 bases at V and 7 bases at J, with 13 bases between the two ends. Germline CDR1 MDHEN, CDR2 SYDVKM. The CDR3 runs to 14 residues. The CDR3 region has the DNA TGTGCCAGCAGTTCCCCGGGTGGCCGTGAAAAACTGTTTTTT. Protein: CASSSPGGREKLFF. The full variable domain, rest sourced from reference TRBV28 and TRBJ1-4, is DVKVTQSSRYLVKRTGEKVFLECVQDMDHENMFWYRQDPGLGLRLIYFSYDVKMKEKGDIPEGYSVSREKKERFSLILESASTNQTSMYLCASSSPGGREKLFFGSGTQLSVL.

The CDR3, as DNA: TGTGCCAGTAGTAGCCCCGGGACACTAAACGTCGAGCAGTACTTC. This translates into CASSSPGTLNVEQYF. The chain links TRBV19 to TRBJ2-7, with TRBD1 as a possible D gene (6 bases). V lost 4 bases, J lost 6 bases, and 19 bases lay in between. The germline gives CDR1 LNHDA, CDR2 SQIVND (reference sequence). This CDR3 contains 15 residues.

The gene calls are TRBV7-2 and TRBJ2-2, with D hard to call. Deletions cut 3 bases from V and 5 bases from J, with 13 bases between. Germline CDR1 SGHTA, CDR2 FQGNSA. The CDR3 contains 15 residues. CDR3 nucleotide sequence: TGTGCCAGCAGCTTTTTTCCAGATGAAACCGGGGAGCTGTTTTTT. It encodes CASSFFPDETGELFF.

In this sample, this clone turned up a few times. The chain employs TRBV6-5 and TRBJ1-6; D remains ambiguous. The CDR3 loop spans 13 amino acids. The germline gives CDR1 MNHEY, CDR2 SVGAGI. The ends were cut back, 1 base at V and 10 bases at J, with 8 bases in the middle. CDR3 in DNA: TGTGCCAGCAGTTACTTTCCCCGGTCACCCCTCCACTTT. This sequence encodes CASSYFPRSPLHF.

The genes are TRBV10-3 and TRBJ2-7; 7 positions agree with TRBD1. Germline loops: CDR1 ENHRY, CDR2 SYGVKD. V trimming: 6 bases; J trimming: 7 bases; junction bases outside the gene matches: 9. The CDR3 covers 13 residues. CDR3 in amino acids: CAISVQRGLEQYF. Here the CDR3 DNA reads TGTGCCATCAGCGTCCAAAGGGGGCTTGAGCAGTACTTC.

This chain uses TRBV7-2 with TRBJ1-2; D possibly corresponds to TRBD1 (5 bases). The CDR3 is made up of 12 amino acids. Germline V CDR1 and CDR2: SGHTA, FQGNSA. V lost 5 bases and J lost 4, with 8 bases in between. CDR3 region: CASSVDSYGYTF. Written as DNA, the CDR3 is TGTGCCAGCAGCGTTGACAGCTATGGCTACACCTTC.

The chain joins TRBV5-4 to TRBJ2-3; weak D call: TRBD2 (5 bases). The CDR3 is 15 residues long. V lost 9 bases and J 2 bases, leaving 19 bases between the germline ends. CDR1 is SGHNT and CDR2 is YYREEE in the germline V gene (reference sequence). The CDR3 loop is CAISDGAAITDTQYF. CDR3 DNA sequence: TGTGCCATTTCGGACGGAGCGGCGATCACAGATACGCAGTATTTT.

The J gene is TRBJ2-7, the V gene TRBV5-1; 12 nucleotides agree with TRBD2. CDR1 and CDR2 from the germline V gene are SGHRS and YFSETQ. This CDR3 has 17 residues. Trimming cost V 3 bases and J 6 bases; bases outside gene matches: 13. For the CDR3, the DNA is TGCGCCAGCAGCTGGAGCAGGACGGAGGGACTAGCGGGCGAGCAGTACTTC. Its translation is CASSWSRTEGLAGEQYF.

This clone was detected only once. J is TRBJ1-5 and V is TRBV11-2, with a tentative D call TRBD1 (5 bases). V lost 4 bases and J 5 bases, leaving 9 bases between the germline ends. The germline CDR1 and CDR2 sequences are SGHAT and FQNNGV. The CDR3 contains 13 residues. The CDR3 sequence is CASSSQGDQPQHF. CDR3 bases: TGTGCCAGCAGCTCGCAGGGAGATCAGCCCCAGCATTTT.

This clone was picked up one time. V is TRBV5-1 and J is TRBJ2-5; D could derive from TRBD1 or TRBD2 (5 bases each). This CDR3 region has 15 residues. Germline CDR1 and CDR2: SGHRS and YFSETQ. V was clipped by 5 bases and J by 1 base, with 15 bases between them. For the CDR3, the DNA is TGCGCCAGCAGGCCCCCGGGGACGGGCCAAGAGACCCAGTACTTC. It translates to CASRPPGTGQETQYF.

This clone was seen a few times. The chain combines TRBV19 with TRBJ2-7, with 8 positions matching TRBD1. There are 13 residues in the CDR3. Trimming cost V 4 bases and J 7 bases; bases outside gene matches: 6. The germline V gene has CDR1 LNHDA and CDR2 SQIVND (reference sequence). CDR3 nucleotide sequence: TGTGCCAGTAGTACGCAGGGGGCTAAAGAGCAGTACTTC. As protein: CASSTQGAKEQYF.

This chain links TRBV6-6 with TRBJ1-2, with D uncertain. CDR3 length: 15 amino acids. Germline CDR1 is MNHNY and CDR2 is SVGAGI (reference sequence). V lost 0 bases and J 5 bases, leaving 13 bases between the germline ends. The CDR3 sequence is CASSYSMGSSYGYTF. Here the CDR3 DNA reads TGTGCCAGCAGTTACTCGATGGGCAGCTCTTATGGCTACACCTTC.

J is TRBJ2-2 and V is TRBV5-5, with 7 bases that match TRBD1. The CDR3 covers 16 residues. Germline V gene sequence: CDR1 SGHKS, CDR2 YYEKEE (reference sequence). The V segment lost 0 bases and the J segment 1 base; nucleotides outside the gene matches: 3. CDR3 DNA: TGTGCCAGCAGCTTGGTACCAGGGGGGAACACCGGGGAGCTGTTTTTT. Protein product: CASSLVPGGNTGELFF. Using reference TRBV5-5 and TRBJ2-2 for the parts outside the CDR3, the full variable domain is DAGVTQSPTHLIKTRGQQVTLRCSPISGHKSVSWYQQVLGQGPQFIFQYYEKEERGRGNFPDRFSARQFPNYSSELNVNALLLGDSALYLCASSLVPGGNTGELFFGEGSRLTVL.